Each of the 27 T cell receptor beta chains below was sequenced from the same sample in a study of beta chain features in type 1 diabetes. Expressed TCRB transcripts were sequenced because the entire RNA isolate underwent reverse transcription. Clones were read by immunoSEQ multiplex PCR, and TCRdb kept only the in-frame ones, dropping some. The data hold about 150,000 clones, with 9% to 12% observed a single time. The antigens for these receptors are not known. Study observations and caveats: Within each of all four CD4+ subsets, Type 1 diabetes patients had TCRB CDR3s that were moderately but significantly shorter.

What was sequenced was central memory CD4+ T cells from blood. These receptors all come from a man aged 25 to 45 with type 1 diabetes.

This clone was seen more than once but under ten times. This rearrangement joins TRBV5-1 to TRBJ2-1, with TRBD2 as a possible D gene (5 bases). The V and J ends lost 2 bases and 8 bases respectively, with 14 bases between them. CDR1 is SGHRS, CDR2 YFSETQ, per germline. CDR3 length: 14 residues. This CDR3 reads CASSLQGGIYEQFF. CDR3 bases: TGCGCCAGCAGCTTACAAGGAGGTATATATGAGCAGTTCTTC.

The sample holds a few counts of this clone. The rearrangement joins TRBV7-2 to TRBJ2-7; TRBD2 matches at 11 bases. CDR3 length: 16 amino acids. J gave up 0 bases and V 5 bases, and 6 bases lay outside the gene matches. CDR1 and CDR2 from the germline V gene are SGHTA and FQGNSA. The CDR3 sequence is CASSTGLAVFSYEQYF. The CDR3 DNA reads as TGTGCCAGCAGCACGGGACTAGCGGTATTCTCCTACGAGCAGTACTTC.

The chain uses TRBV5-1 and TRBJ2-7, with D tentatively TRBD2 (5 bases). Trimming removed 5 bases from V and 4 bases from J, with 19 bases in between. The V gene's germline CDR1 is SGHRS and CDR2 YFSETQ. The CDR3 length is 15 residues. CDR3 bases: TGCGCCAGCAGAAACGACTACAACCCATTATACGAGCAGTACTTC. Amino acid sequence: CASRNDYNPLYEQYF.

This clone was seen more than once but under ten times. This chain uses TRBV15 with TRBJ2-7; possible D gene TRBD2, 6 bases. The CDR3 is 15 amino acids. Germline V gives CDR1 LNHNV, CDR2 YYDKDF (reference sequence). The ends were cut back, 1 base at V and 6 bases at J, with 16 bases in the middle. In nucleotides, the CDR3 is TGTGCCACCAGCAGAGCCGGGACTGGAATCGTCGAGCAGTACTTC. Translation gives CATSRAGTGIVEQYF. Complete variable domain (other parts from reference TRBV15 and TRBJ2-7): DAMVIQNPRYQVTQFGKPVTLSCSQTLNHNVMYWYQQKSSQAPKLLFHYYDKDFNNEADTPDNFQSRRPNTSFCFLDIRSPGLGDTAMYLCATSRAGTGIVEQYFGPGTRLTVT.

The chain has TRBV29-1 and TRBJ2-6; D gene uncertain. V lost 4 bases, J lost 0 bases, and 10 bases lay in between. CDR1 is SQVTM and CDR2 is ANQGSEA in the germline V gene. The CDR3 loop spans 15 amino acids. The chain's CDR3 is CSVVSQDSGANVLTF. The CDR3 coding sequence is TGCAGCGTTGTCTCCCAGGACTCTGGGGCCAACGTCCTGACTTTC.

Only a few counts were recorded for this clone. The V call is TRBV29-1, the J call TRBJ2-5; 8 bases map to TRBD2. Germline CDR1 SQVTM, CDR2 ANQGSEA. The V and J ends lost 2 bases and 4 bases, in that order; junction bases with no gene match: 3. The CDR3 is 13 residues long. CDR3 bases: TGCAGCGTTGAAAGCCTAGCGGGAGAGACCCAGTACTTC. It codes for CSVESLAGETQYF. The full variable domain, its missing parts supplied by reference TRBV29-1 and TRBJ2-5, is SAVISQKPSRDICQRGTSLTIQCQVDSQVTMMFWYRQQPGQSLTLIATANQGSEATYESGFVIDKFPISRPNLTFSTLTVSNMSPEDSSIYLCSVESLAGETQYFGPGTRLLVL.

Only a few counts were recorded for this clone. V and J are TRBV7-3 and TRBJ2-1; TRBD1 is a possible D gene (6 bases). Germline lookup yields CDR1 SGHTA and CDR2 FQGTGA. Trimming pared 3 bases from V and 5 bases from J, leaving 8 bases between. The CDR3 sequence is 13 residues long. The CDR3 DNA reads as TGTGCCAGCAGCTTGGGACAAAACAATGAGCAGTTCTTC. It encodes CASSLGQNNEQFF.

This clone was found a few times. The chain recombines TRBV6-5 with TRBJ1-2, with D maybe TRBD1 (5 bases). The germline gives CDR1 MNHEY, CDR2 SVGAGI. Trimming stripped 2 bases from V and 7 bases from J, with 14 bases between. CDR3 length: 14 amino acids. The CDR3 DNA follows: TGTGCCAGCAGTTACGGTTCCAGGGATGGTGGCTACACCTTC. Its translation: CASSYGSRDGGYTF.

This clone has just a few counts. The rearrangement joins TRBV6-1 to TRBJ2-7; D perhaps matches TRBD2 (5 bases). This CDR3 has 14 residues. Per the germline V gene, CDR1 is MNHNS and CDR2 is SASEGT. V dropped 11 bases and J dropped 0 bases, with 17 bases sitting between them. This CDR3 reads CAEDRRRHSYEQYF. CDR3 nucleotide sequence: TGTGCCGAAGATCGGAGGAGGCACTCCTACGAGCAGTACTTC.

This clone was detected once. The chain carries TRBV11-2 and TRBJ1-3; possibly TRBD1 for D (6 bases). Germline lookup yields CDR1 SGHAT and CDR2 FQNNGV. The CDR3 runs to 16 residues. Trimming removed 5 bases from V and 2 bases from J, with 16 bases in between. CDR3 sequence (DNA): TGTGCCAGCAGCCCCGCCGAAACAGGGACTGGAAACACCATATATTTT. It is translated as CASSPAETGTGNTIYF.

This clone appeared a few times. The chain joins TRBV4-1 to TRBJ1-5, with unresolved D. This CDR3 comprises 13 residues. V was cut by 4 bases and J by 4 bases, with 8 bases left in between. Germline V lookup: CDR1 MGHRA, CDR2 YSYEKL. The CDR3 region is CASSPRSNQPQHF. CDR3 in DNA: TGCGCCAGCAGCCCTCGTAGTAATCAGCCCCAGCATTTT.

This clone was observed a handful of times. The chain employs TRBV9 and TRBJ2-1; 13 bases are shared with TRBD2. Per the germline V gene, CDR1 is SGDLS and CDR2 is YYNGEE. This CDR3 has 14 amino acids. V dropped 4 bases and J dropped 10; count of bases not matched to a gene: 5. CDR3 in DNA: TGTGCCAGCAGCACCGGGACTAGCGGGATAGAGCAGTTCTTC. This encodes CASSTGTSGIEQFF.

This sequence joins TRBV5-1 and TRBJ2-3, with 10 bases identical to TRBD2. Germline lookup yields CDR1 SGHRS and CDR2 YFSETQ. Trimming cost V 5 bases and J 1 base; bases outside gene matches: 4. The length of the CDR3 is 15 residues. The DNA of the CDR3 is TGCGCCAGCAGGTACGGGACTAGCGGCACAGATACGCAGTATTTT. It specifies CASRYGTSGTDTQYF.

The V call is TRBV2, the J call TRBJ2-7, with 12 bases lining up with TRBD2. The CDR3 loop spans 13 amino acids. The V segment lost 7 bases and the J segment 6 bases; nucleotides outside the gene matches: 4. Germline CDR1 SNHLY, CDR2 FYNNEI. CDR3 sequence: CASTLAGGGEQYF. CDR3 in DNA: TGTGCCAGCACTCTAGCGGGAGGGGGCGAGCAGTACTTC.

This clone was counted between two and nine times. The chain employs TRBV29-1 and TRBJ2-7; tentative D call: TRBD1 (6 bases). In germline, CDR1 is SQVTM, CDR2 ANQGSEA. This CDR3 is built from 15 residues. V dropped 4 bases and J dropped 1 base, with 17 bases sitting between them. CDR3 DNA sequence: TGCAGCGTTGGTGGTGGGGGACAACAGTCCTACGAGCAGTACTTC. This translates into CSVGGGGQQSYEQYF.

The V and J genes are TRBV4-3 and TRBJ1-2; 8 nucleotides agree with TRBD1. Germline CDR1 LGHNA, CDR2 YSLEER. The ends lost 0 bases at V and 7 bases at J; junction bases unmatched: 7. The CDR3 runs to 15 residues. DNA of the CDR3: TGCGCCAGCAGCCAAGATTCCGGACAGGGCGGTGGCTACACCTTC. It specifies CASSQDSGQGGGYTF.

This clone turned up a few times. The CDR3 DNA is TGTGCCAGCAGCTACGGGACTAGTCGAGGGGAGCTGTTTTTT. Its protein is CASSYGTSRGELFF. V is TRBV11-2 and J is TRBJ2-2; 8 bases fit TRBD2. Germline CDR1 is SGHAT and CDR2 is FQNNGV. The CDR3 is made up of 14 amino acids. Trimming cost V 4 bases and J 8 bases; bases outside gene matches: 6.

This clone has only a few counts. At the DNA level, this CDR3 is encoded by other sequences in the same sample as well. The chain recombines TRBV5-1 with TRBJ2-1, with no clear D. This CDR3 is built from 16 residues. Looked up from germline, CDR1 is SGHRS and CDR2 is YFSETQ. V lost 0 bases and J 0 bases, leaving 10 bases between the germline ends. In nucleotides, the CDR3 is TGCGCCAGCAGCTTGGTGGGCCTGGGCTCCTACAATGAGCAGTTCTTC. Translation: CASSLVGLGSYNEQFF.

This clone was detected only a few times. This chain connects TRBV6-5 to TRBJ1-3; D not certain. The germline V and J ends were trimmed by 0 bases and 0 bases, with 6 bases remaining between them. The germline CDR1 and CDR2 sequences are MNHEY and SVGAGI. The CDR3 totals 15 residues. The CDR3: CASSYSPDSGNTIYF. CDR3 DNA: TGTGCCAGCAGTTACTCGCCAGACTCTGGAAACACCATATATTTT.

This clone was counted only a few times. The chain has TRBV5-4 and TRBJ2-1, with 8 bases identical to TRBD2. The length of the CDR3 is 18 residues. Germline values: CDR1 SGHNT, CDR2 YYREEE (reference sequence). The trim removed 4 bases at V and 4 bases at J, leaving 16 bases unmatched. The CDR3 DNA reads TGTGCCAGCAGCACCGATAGACTAGCGAGGGGCCTATACAATGAGCAGTTCTTC. This codes for CASSTDRLARGLYNEQFF.

The chain employs TRBV5-4 and TRBJ2-1; 11 positions agree with TRBD2. Germline assignment: CDR1 SGHNT and CDR2 YYREEE (reference sequence). Germline trimming cut 4 bases from V and 4 bases from J; bases unmatched to any gene: 7. This CDR3 is built from 16 residues. Here the CDR3 DNA reads TGTGCCAGCAGCCTGAGACTAGCGGGGAAATACAATGAGCAGTTCTTC. Protein sequence: CASSLRLAGKYNEQFF. Complete variable domain (other parts from reference TRBV5-4 and TRBJ2-1): ETGVTQSPTHLIKTRGQQVTLRCSSQSGHNTVSWYQQALGQGPQFIFQYYREEENGRGNFPPRFSGLQFPNYSSELNVNALELDDSALYLCASSLRLAGKYNEQFFGPGTRLTVL.

This sequence joins TRBV29-1 and TRBJ2-3, with 14 positions matching TRBD2. The CDR3 is made up of 14 amino acids. Germline-derived CDR1 and CDR2 are SQVTM and ANQGSEA. J gave up 4 bases and V 4 bases, and 1 base lay outside the gene matches. CDR3 protein: CSVAGLAGADTQYF. The CDR3 bases are TGCAGCGTTGCGGGACTAGCGGGAGCAGATACGCAGTATTTT.

V usage is TRBV5-1 and J usage is TRBJ2-5, with a tentative D call TRBD2 (5 bases). Trimming cost V 5 bases and J 0 bases, with 11 bases left between them. In germline, CDR1 is SGHRS, CDR2 YFSETQ. The CDR3 consists of 14 residues. The DNA of the CDR3 is TGCGCCAGCAGGCCGGCCGGGAACCAAGAGACCCAGTACTTC. It encodes CASRPAGNQETQYF.

In this sample, this clone turned up a few times. The CDR3 protein is CASSPFSREDYEQYF. DNA for the CDR3: TGTGCCAGCTCACCGTTTTCGCGGGAGGACTACGAGCAGTACTTC. The rearrangement joins TRBV18 to TRBJ2-7; 8 bases fit TRBD2. Looked up from germline, CDR1 is KGHSH and CDR2 is LQKENI. There are 15 residues in the CDR3. J gave up 3 bases and V 3 bases, and 7 bases lay outside the gene matches.

In this sample, this clone turned up a few times. This rearrangement joins TRBV2 to TRBJ1-1; 9 bases align to TRBD1. Germline V gives CDR1 SNHLY, CDR2 FYNNEI. The trim removed 6 bases at V and 1 base at J, leaving 3 bases unmatched. The CDR3 spans 14 residues. The CDR3 coding sequence is TGTGCCAGCAGCGAGACAGGGGGGAACACTGAAGCTTTCTTT. As protein: CASSETGGNTEAFF.

This clone was recorded a few times. The genes are TRBV5-6 and TRBJ1-1, with D possibly matching TRBD1 (6 bases). Germline CDR1 reads SGHDT; CDR2 reads YYEEEE. Trimming left V 4 bases short and J 8 bases short, with 15 bases between. The CDR3 totals 13 residues. The CDR3 DNA is TGTGCCAGCAGCACCCCTAGGGGGACAGAAGCTTTCTTT. It is translated as CASSTPRGTEAFF.

CDR3 DNA sequence: TGCGCCAGCAGCAAACAGACGGGACAGGGGTTCGACGAGCAGTACTTC. Translation: CASSKQTGQGFDEQYF. This chain uses TRBV5-1 with TRBJ2-7; the match to TRBD1 covers 10 bases. Germline CDR1 reads SGHRS; CDR2 reads YFSETQ. The V gene end was trimmed by 4 bases and the J gene end by 5 bases; junction bases not matched to a gene: 12. The CDR3 extends over 16 amino acids.